This T cell receptor (beta chain) was recovered during a study of cytomegalovirus exposure and HLA in healthy donors. Amplification used 60 Vbeta primers and 13 Jbeta primers. Repertoires were generated with immunoSEQ multiplex PCR, while TCRdb's copy carries only in-frame clones and drops some. The profile shows some 180,000 clones, more than 70% of them singletons. Germline assignment: CDR1 LNHDA and CDR2 SQIVND (reference sequence). The V gene lost 3 bases and the J gene lost 4 bases, with 13 bases spanning the gap. This CDR3 contains 15 residues. Concerning this clone itself: As yet, its antigen is unknown.

Findings and caveats of the study: Specificity for CMV antigens was confirmed in vitro for three of the CMV-associated chains. In an earlier analysis, about 90% or about 30%: the productive usage of most TCR beta V segments. Later on, analysis showed that most CMV-associated TCR beta chains appeared to be HLA-restricted.

Sequencing was carried out using PBMCs. The genes are TRBV19 and TRBJ1-3; D is perhaps TRBD1 (6 bases). The sequence derives from a man between 35 and 55 years old in good health and CMV-seropositive. In DNA, the CDR3 is TGTGCCAGTAGTATTTTGCAGGGGACCGGAAACACCATATATTTT. It specifies CASSILQGTGNTIYF.